The clone carrying this T cell receptor (beta chain) came up a few times. Sample time point: patch test 3, about 24 weeks after DPC sensitization. Indicated treatment: therapeutic diphenylcyclopropenone sensitization with weekly scalp DPC. The source of the sample is a study of human T cells and chemical hapten exposure. Study details: Across its approximately 25 weeks, the study gave patients weekly diphenylcyclopropenone doses to the scalp.

Via MiXCR, TCRdb re-called the RACE reads, giving one row per CDR3 protein. The profile shows more than 100,000 distinct CDR3 sequences, roughly 10% of them singletons. The CDR3 is 17 amino acids. V shed 3 bases, J shed 3 bases, and the junction held 10 bases outside the gene matches. This receptor was identified in a woman aged 45-60 years with alopecia areata. Some clones in this sample may be carry-over from other donors' samples. The chain recombines TRBV12-3 or TRBV12-4 with TRBJ1-3; 8 positions match TRBD1. Sample: whole blood, taken in connection with sensitization to the hapten diphenylcyclopropenone (DPC). DNA of the CDR3: TGTGCCAGCAGTTTGGAGACAGGGGCTGGAGGTGGAAACACCATATATTTT. Translated, it gives CASSLETGAGGGNTIYF.